A selection of T cell receptor beta chains follows, all from one sample in a study of T cell repertoires in cytomegalovirus infection. In TCRdb, the reads were re-called with MiXCR into one record per CDR3 protein. Seen here are under 90,000 distinct CDR3 sequences, 40% to 50% observed once, and the top ten hold approximately 95%. These TCRs' antigens remain unknown. Sequences were derived from CD8+ T cells from cultured PBMCs, sampled from culture after CMV antigen stimulation. The receptors come from a human donor in good health (CMV status not recorded). Some clones in this sample may be carry-over from other donors' samples. The CDR3 runs from the conserved cysteine through the conserved F or W. A D gene is named only where the DNA matches it firmly. Only some rows state a clone size, as once, few, many or a class for expanded clones.

cdr3_length,v_call,d_call,j_call,clone_size,cdr3_aa,cdr3_nt
15,TRBV6-6,.,TRBJ2-6,.,CASSSSEGGANVLTF,TGTGCCAGCAGTTCCTCCGAGGGAGGGGCCAACGTCCTGACTTTC
15,TRBV7-2,.,TRBJ2-1,.,CASSLLPGPYNEQFF,TGTGCCAGCAGCTTACTTCCAGGACCCTACAATGAGCAGTTCTTC
14,TRBV6-5,.,TRBJ1-5,.,CASSYTKGGQPQHF,TGTGCCAGCAGTTACACCAAGGGAGGTCAGCCCCAGCATTTT
13,TRBV7-3,.,TRBJ2-7,.,CASSTGYSYEQYF,TGTGCCAGCAGCACCGGATACTCCTACGAGCAGTACTTC
14,TRBV7-9,.,TRBJ2-7,few,CASSPQGASYEQYF,TGTGCCAGCAGCCCGCAGGGTGCCTCCTACGAGCAGTACTTC
13,TRBV12-3/TRBV12-4,.,TRBJ2-4,.,CASRLLAKNIQYF,TGTGCCAGCAGATTACTAGCCAAAAACATTCAGTACTTC
19,TRBV6-6,.,TRBJ1-6,.,CASSYSVGQGIGPGSPLHF,TGTGCCAGCAGTTACTCAGTTGGCCAGGGAATCGGCCCGGGCTCACCCCTCCACTTT
14,TRBV6-5,.,TRBJ2-7,.,CASSEDWPGYEQYF,TGTGCCAGCAGTGAAGATTGGCCCGGATACGAGCAGTACTTC
17,TRBV12-3/TRBV12-4,TRBD2,TRBJ2-2,few,CASRLTSGGAHTGELFF,TGTGCCAGCAGACTAACTAGCGGGGGGGCACACACCGGGGAGCTGTTTTTT
13,TRBV7-3,.,TRBJ2-1,.,CASAQGEGEEQFF,TGTGCCAGCGCCCAGGGGGAGGGGGAGGAGCAGTTCTTC
16,TRBV27,TRBD2,TRBJ2-7,few,CASSLNSGRALYEQYF,TGTGCCAGCAGTTTGAATAGCGGGAGGGCCTTGTACGAGCAGTACTTC
12,TRBV6-8,TRBD1,TRBJ2-7,once,CASRRGQYEQYF,TGTGCCAGCAGGAGGGGGCAATACGAGCAGTACTTC
13,TRBV28,.,TRBJ1-4,.,CASSRQANEKLFF,TGTGCCAGCAGTCGGCAGGCTAATGAAAAACTGTTTTTT
16,TRBV20-1,TRBD1,TRBJ1-2,few,CSASRGEDRPFYGYTF,TGCAGTGCTAGCCGGGGAGAGGACAGGCCCTTCTATGGCTACACCTTC
11,TRBV6-2/TRBV6-3,.,TRBJ2-5,.,CASSYQETQYF,TGTGCCAGCAGTTACCAAGAGACCCAGTACTTC
16,TRBV11-2,.,TRBJ1-6,.,CASSLATSSYNSPLHF,TGTGCCAGCAGCTTAGCAACGAGCTCCTATAATTCACCCCTCCACTTT
17,TRBV6-1,TRBD2,TRBJ2-7,.,CASSFNLKGLAEPLQYF,TGTGCCAGCAGCTTCAACTTAAAGGGACTAGCGGAGCCCCTGCAGTACTTC
12,TRBV12-3/TRBV12-4,.,TRBJ1-1,.,CASSAPRLEAFF,TGTGCCAGCAGTGCCCCGAGACTTGAAGCTTTCTTT
13,TRBV7-8,.,TRBJ2-1,.,CASSQDRYNEQFF,TGTGCCAGCAGCCAGGACCGATACAATGAGCAGTTCTTC
14,TRBV27,TRBD1,TRBJ1-1,.,CASSLNRGPTEAFF,TGTGCCAGCAGTTTAAACAGGGGGCCGACTGAAGCTTTCTTT
11,TRBV6-1,.,TRBJ1-1,.,CASHLNTEAFF,TGTGCCAGCCACTTGAACACTGAAGCTTTCTTT